This T cell receptor beta chain was obtained from a study of post-analysis software for immune sequencing data. As for the study in general: Courses of disease covered relapsing-remitting, secondary progressive and progressive-relapsing multiple sclerosis.

Germline V gene sequence: CDR1 SEHNR, CDR2 FQNEAQ (reference sequence). Trimming removed 1 base at V and 3 bases at J, with 13 bases between. CDR3 length equals 17 residues. Overall study findings and caveats: The study found significantly lower normalized Chao1 diversity in multiple sclerosis patients than in controls. Patients showed TRBV5-6, TRBV5-1 and TRBV20-1 among five TRBV segments more frequent than in controls. Under F measure analysis, samples from one preparation batch co-clustered strongly.

Prepared TCR beta cDNA libraries contained unique molecular identifiers. Starting from roughly 1 to 10 million T cells, the study yielded 460,000 or so cDNA molecules. TCRdb reanalysed the PCR reads using MiXCR and keeps one entry per CDR3 protein. In the table there are about 820,000 distinct CDR3 sequences, around 50% of which are singletons. Of note for this clonotype: Its matching antigen is unknown.

The sequence derives from a girl between 5 and 17 years old with multiple sclerosis. The chain couples TRBV7-9 to TRBJ2-6; no clear D gene. The sequencing input was blood. The CDR3 region has the DNA TGTGCCAGCAGCTTAGTTGCTGACGAAGTTGGGGCCAACGTCCTGACTTTC. The encoded protein is CASSLVADEVGANVLTF.